This entry lists 14 T cell receptor beta chains sequenced from one sample in a study of human T cells and chemical hapten exposure. TCRdb reprocessed the RACE reads via MiXCR and lists one record per CDR3 protein. Of about 120,000 distinct CDR3 sequences detected, approximately 15% appear once; the ten largest clones hold approximately 0.89%. The time point was: patch test 1, 2 weeks after DPC sensitization. Treatment given: therapeutic diphenylcyclopropenone sensitization with weekly scalp DPC. This specimen consisted of whole blood, obtained in connection with sensitization to the hapten diphenylcyclopropenone (DPC). The receptors were gathered from a man between 18 and 35 years old with alopecia areata. Some clones in this sample may be carry-over from other donors' samples.

The sample holds a few counts of this clonotype. The rearrangement joins TRBV4-3 to TRBJ2-5, with TRBD1 matching over 10 bases. This CDR3 has 17 residues. Trimming removed 2 bases from V and 5 bases from J; junction bases left unmatched: 11. Per the germline V gene, CDR1 is LGHNA and CDR2 is YSLEER. The CDR3 reads CASSQFRTGGGRETQYF. In nucleotides, the CDR3 is TGCGCCAGCAGCCAATTCAGGACAGGGGGAGGCCGGGAGACCCAGTACTTC.

The chain has TRBV7-9 and TRBJ2-6; D is undetermined. With 5 bases removed from V and 8 bases from J, the gap between germline ends came to 10 bases. Looked up from germline, CDR1 is SEHNR and CDR2 is FQNEAQ (reference sequence). The CDR3 is 13 residues long. The CDR3: CASSHRVPNVLTF. The CDR3 DNA follows: TGTGCCAGCAGCCATAGGGTCCCCAACGTCCTGACTTTC.

This clonotype was recorded a few times. This rearrangement joins TRBV11-2 to TRBJ2-7, with TRBD1 as a possible D gene (6 bases). The CDR3 has 14 residues. Trimming cost V 4 bases and J 1 base, with 11 bases left between them. CDR1 is SGHAT, CDR2 FQNNGV, per germline. The CDR3, as DNA: TGTGCCAGCAGCTCCGGGACATCGTCCTACGAGCAGTACTTC. This sequence encodes CASSSGTSSYEQYF.

The V call is TRBV10-3, the J call TRBJ2-7, with D uncertain. The CDR3 contains 13 residues. Trimming shortened V by 8 bases and J by 0 bases, and 11 bases separated the two germline ends. The germline CDR1 and CDR2 sequences are ENHRY and SYGVKD. Here the CDR3 reads CAIHDGYSYEQYF. CDR3 DNA sequence: TGTGCCATCCATGACGGGTACTCCTACGAGCAGTACTTC.

In this sample, this clonotype turned up many times. V usage is TRBV28 and J usage is TRBJ2-7; D not resolved. Germline V lookup: CDR1 MDHEN, CDR2 SYDVKM. Trimming took 6 bases from V and 3 from J, leaving 6 bases between them. This CDR3 has 11 amino acids. The CDR3 sequence: CASSLRYEQYF. The DNA of the CDR3 is TGTGCCAGCAGCTTACGCTACGAGCAGTACTTC.

This clonotype was picked up many times. The chain joins TRBV20-1 to TRBJ1-1, with D tentatively TRBD1 (6 bases). Germline CDR1 and CDR2: DFQATT and SNEGSKA (reference sequence). The CDR3 consists of 13 residues. Trimming removed 6 bases at V and 11 bases at J, with 22 bases between. This CDR3 reads CSAKGDSKRLAFF. CDR3 in DNA: TGCAGTGCGAAGGGGGACTCGAAGCGTCTGGCTTTCTTT.

The genes are TRBV27 and TRBJ1-6; D uncertain. Germline lookup yields CDR1 MNHEY and CDR2 SMNVEV (reference sequence). The germline V and J ends were trimmed by 6 bases and 10 bases, with 16 bases remaining between them. The CDR3 runs to 14 residues. The CDR3 DNA follows: TGTGCCAGCAGGTTAGACGTCATAGGCTCACCCCTCCACTTT. Translating it yields CASRLDVIGSPLHF.

The V gene is TRBV7-6, the J gene TRBJ2-5, with 14 nucleotides matching TRBD2. V trimming: 5 bases; J trimming: 6 bases; junction bases outside the gene matches: 11. The CDR3 is made up of 17 amino acids. CDR1 and CDR2 (germline): SGHVS, FNYEAQ. This CDR3 reads CASSPRLAGGRQQTQYF. CDR3 nucleotides: TGTGCCAGCAGCCCGAGACTAGCGGGGGGGCGTCAGCAGACCCAGTACTTC.

The chain is built from TRBV7-2 and TRBJ1-1; D is undetermined. Per germline, CDR1 SGHTA and CDR2 FQGNSA. Trimming pared 4 bases from V and 3 bases from J, leaving 15 bases between. The CDR3 extends over 15 amino acids. The DNA for the CDR3 is TGTGCCAGCAGCTCCCCGTTAAGGGCGGACACTGAAGCTTTCTTT. The encoded protein is CASSSPLRADTEAFF.

Only a few counts were recorded for this clonotype. The chain couples TRBV12-3 or TRBV12-4 to TRBJ1-1; D is undetermined. This CDR3 contains 17 residues. V was trimmed by 5 bases and J by 1 base, leaving 20 bases between them. CDR3 amino acids: CASSPSPFDRSNTEAFF. In DNA, the CDR3 is TGTGCCAGCAGTCCCTCCCCATTTGATAGATCGAACACTGAAGCTTTCTTT.

The V and J genes are TRBV27 and TRBJ2-7, with 7 bases lining up with TRBD1. Trimming cost V 5 bases and J 2 bases; bases outside gene matches: 18. The CDR3 contains 18 residues. Per the germline V gene, CDR1 is MNHEY and CDR2 is SMNVEV (reference sequence). CDR3 residues: CASSPIPISRDSTYEQYF. CDR3 in DNA: TGTGCCAGCAGTCCAATCCCCATTTCCCGGGACAGCACCTACGAGCAGTACTTC.

This clonotype has a handful of counts. The chain uses TRBV11-2 and TRBJ2-1; D might be TRBD2 (5 bases). The CDR3 has 13 residues. CDR1 SGHAT and CDR2 FQNNGV come from the germline V gene. V shed 3 bases and J shed 10 bases, with 13 bases lying between them. The CDR3 region has the DNA TGTGCCAGCAGCTTGGGGTCGAGGGAGGAGCAGTTCTTC. Encoded protein: CASSLGSREEQFF.

The V and J genes are TRBV13 and TRBJ2-7, with D unclear. Germline V gene lookup returns CDR1 PRHDT and CDR2 FYEKMQ (reference sequence). Deletions cut 7 bases from V and 1 base from J, with 8 bases between. The CDR3 is 12 residues long. CDR3 nucleotide sequence: TGTGCCAGCACCCTGGGATCCTACGAGCAGTACTTC. Amino acids: CASTLGSYEQYF.

The gene calls are TRBV11-2 and TRBJ2-1, with 7 bases identical to TRBD2. Trimming took 5 bases from V and 6 from J; bases not matched to a gene: 10. The CDR3 covers 15 residues. The germline CDR1 and CDR2 sequences are SGHAT and FQNNGV. CDR3 sequence: CASSPQGLMGNEQFF. DNA of the CDR3: TGTGCCAGCAGCCCCCAGGGACTAATGGGCAATGAGCAGTTCTTC.